This T cell receptor (beta chain) comes out of a study of blood T cell repertoires in COVID-19. Study context: The origin of the acute and convalescent COVID-19 samples was the United States, Italy and Spain.

The CDR3 loop spans 16 amino acids. Germline assignment: CDR1 MNHNS and CDR2 SASEGT. The J segment lost 3 bases and the V segment lost 4 bases, leaving 9 bases of the junction unmatched. Per the authors' pipeline: It was from reference gene primer amplification that nucleated cell counts were estimated. Using immunoSEQ multiplex PCR, the repertoire was profiled, and TCRdb retains in-frame clones only, with some absent. V, J and clone size are taken as reported in that table, and D and trimming were inferred from the DNA itself. In the table there are 150,000 to 200,000 clones, less than 90% of which are singletons.

The receptor comes from a woman in her sixties or seventies with COVID-19, enrolled during active disease. Specimen: peripheral blood. The V and J genes are TRBV6-1 and TRBJ1-5, with 7 bases aligning to TRBD1. The CDR3: CASSGGSDRVNQPQHF. In DNA, the CDR3 is TGTGCCAGCAGTGGCGGTTCAGACAGGGTCAATCAGCCCCAGCATTTT.